This T cell receptor (beta chain) was sequenced in a study of blood T cell repertoires in COVID-19. This CDR3 region has 15 residues. Looked up from germline, CDR1 is SGHAT and CDR2 is FQNNGV. Unmatched junction bases numbered 15, after V lost 5 bases and J lost 9 bases. Measured with immunoSEQ multiplex PCR; TCRdb has only the in-frame clones, and not every one. The sample has approximately 110,000 clones, about 74% seen once; the top ten hold 4.5% to 6%. A few counts support this clone. Material: peripheral blood. This chain connects TRBV11-2 to TRBJ2-5; 7 bases are shared with TRBD2. This TCR was recovered from a man older than 75 with COVID-19, enrolled during active disease. In DNA form, the CDR3 reads TGTGCCAGCAGCCCCGCGACTAGCCGGGGTGGGGCCCAGTACTTC. This codes for CASSPATSRGGAQYF. The full variable domain, its missing parts supplied by reference TRBV11-2 and TRBJ2-5, is EAGVAQSPRYKIIEKRQSVAFWCNPISGHATLYWYQQILGQGPKLLIQFQNNGVVDDSQLPKDRFSAERLKGVDSTLKIQPAKLEDSAVYLCASSPATSRGGAQYFGPGTRLLVL.